These 17 T cell receptor beta chains were all obtained from the same sample, sequenced in a study of T cells after yellow fever vaccination. TCRdb passed the 5' RACE reads through MiXCR, listing each CDR3 protein once. The data show about 320,000 distinct CDR3 sequences, 3.5% to 4.5% seen once. This specimen consisted of PBMCs, obtained 15 days after the yellow fever booster vaccination. The receptors were sampled from a man younger than 30 who received the YFV17D yellow fever vaccine.

In its sample, this clonotype was seen a few times. V usage is TRBV20-1 and J usage is TRBJ2-4, with D possibly matching TRBD2 (7 bases). CDR3 length equals 13 residues. With 3 bases removed from V and 5 bases from J, the gap between germline ends came to 11 bases. Germline CDR1 reads DFQATT; CDR2 reads SNEGSKA (reference sequence). DNA for the CDR3: TGCAGTGCTAGGATAGGGGGGGAAAACATTCAGTACTTC. Translation gives CSARIGGENIQYF.

V and J are TRBV7-3 and TRBJ2-1; the D gene is possibly TRBD2 (6 bases). Trimming left V 3 bases short and J 8 bases short, with 17 bases between. The CDR3 spans 15 residues. CDR1 SGHTA and CDR2 FQGTGA come from the germline V gene. CDR3 nucleotides: TGTGCCAGCAGCTTTAGGGGCGGGAAAGCATATGAGCAGTTCTTC. It translates to CASSFRGGKAYEQFF.

This clonotype was seen at least ten times. V and J are TRBV12-3 or TRBV12-4 and TRBJ2-5; a weak D match, TRBD2 (7 bases). Trimming removed 5 bases from V and 5 bases from J, with 24 bases in between. The CDR3 loop spans 17 amino acids. CDR3 in DNA: TGTGCCAGCAGTCCCTTACCTACAGGGAGGGGAAAGGAGACCCAGTACTTC. This sequence encodes CASSPLPTGRGKETQYF.

This clonotype was counted only a few times. The CDR3 nucleotides read TGTGCCACCAGTTGGGGACAGGCCACAGATACGCAGTATTTT. Translation: CATSWGQATDTQYF. The chain combines TRBV24-1 with TRBJ2-3; 8 bases line up with TRBD1. V lost 6 bases and J lost 2; bases outside the gene matches: 3. The CDR3 length is 14 residues. The germline V gene has CDR1 KGHDR and CDR2 SFDVKD.

This clonotype was recorded a few times. The chain is built from TRBV7-2 and TRBJ2-3; 14 bases are shared with TRBD2. V lost 3 bases, J lost 3 bases, and 8 bases stayed unmatched. CDR3 size: 18 residues. Germline CDR1 SGHTA, CDR2 FQGNSA. This chain's CDR3 is CASSLETSGGALTDTQYF. CDR3 coding DNA: TGTGCCAGCAGCTTGGAGACTAGCGGGGGGGCCTTGACAGATACGCAGTATTTT.

This clonotype was detected many times. The chain uses TRBV29-1 and TRBJ1-2, with unresolved D. V lost 0 bases, J lost 6 bases, and 14 bases lay in between. Germline assignment: CDR1 SQVTM and CDR2 ANQGSEA. CDR3 length equals 14 residues. The CDR3 loop reads CSVEEDEGVNGYTF. In DNA, the CDR3 is TGCAGCGTTGAAGAAGACGAGGGAGTCAATGGCTACACCTTC.

The J gene is TRBJ2-7, the V gene TRBV29-1, with 12 nucleotides matching TRBD2. The CDR3 has 14 residues. V lost 3 bases to trimming and J lost 7 bases; unmatched junction nucleotides: 7. CDR1 is SQVTM, CDR2 ANQGSEA, per germline. The CDR3 DNA sequence: TGCAGCGTTGATCTAGCGGGGGGGCCGAGGGAGCAGTACTTC. Translated, it gives CSVDLAGGPREQYF.

In its sample, this clonotype was seen a few times. CDR3 region: CASSSGTFGGYTF. In nucleotides, the CDR3 is TGTGCCAGCAGCTCCGGGACGTTCGGTGGCTACACCTTC. The rearrangement uses TRBV5-6 and TRBJ1-2, with D perhaps matching TRBD1 (5 bases). The CDR3 sequence is 13 residues long. V shed 3 bases and J shed 7 bases, with 13 bases lying between them. CDR1 is SGHDT and CDR2 is YYEEEE in the germline V gene.

This clonotype was counted at least ten times. This chain links TRBV6-5 with TRBJ2-7; 10 bases match TRBD1. CDR1 and CDR2 from the germline V gene are MNHEY and SVGAGI. This CDR3 has 14 amino acids. J gave up 4 bases and V 6 bases, and 6 bases lay outside the gene matches. The CDR3 is CASSRDRGLYEQYF. CDR3 nucleotide sequence: TGTGCCAGCAGCCGGGACAGGGGTTTATACGAGCAGTACTTC.

Here the CDR3 DNA reads TGTGCCAGCAGCCCAGGGGTGTCTTCACCCCTCCACTTT. Amino acids: CASSPGVSSPLHF. The J gene is TRBJ1-6, the V gene TRBV7-2, with D tentatively TRBD1 (6 bases). V was shortened by 5 bases and J by 9 bases, with 11 bases between the two germline ends. The length of the CDR3 is 13 residues. Germline CDR1 reads SGHTA; CDR2 reads FQGNSA.

V and J are TRBV5-1 and TRBJ1-1; 7 nucleotides match TRBD1. The CDR3 extends over 14 amino acids. Trimming removed 3 bases from V and 3 bases from J; junction bases left unmatched: 5. Germline V gene lookup returns CDR1 SGHRS and CDR2 YFSETQ. The CDR3 reads CASSSTGWDTEAFF. The CDR3 region has the DNA TGCGCCAGCAGCTCGACAGGGTGGGACACTGAAGCTTTCTTT. The full variable domain, in which reference TRBV5-1 and TRBJ1-1 provide the parts outside the CDR3, is KAGVTQTPRYLIKTRGQQVTLSCSPISGHRSVSWYQQTPGQGLQFLFEYFSETQRNKGNFPGRFSGRQFSNSRSEMNVSTLELGDSALYLCASSSTGWDTEAFFGQGTRLTVV.

This clonotype has ten or more counts. The CDR3 spells CASSLSRLFF. The CDR3 region has the DNA TGTGCCAGCAGTCTTTCGCGTCTGTTTTTT. The chain links TRBV7-9 to TRBJ2-2; D remains unclear. The CDR3 consists of 10 residues. Germline CDR1 reads SEHNR; CDR2 reads FQNEAQ (reference sequence). V was shortened by 6 bases and J by 14 bases, with 10 bases between the two germline ends.

This clonotype showed up many times. The rearrangement links TRBV7-9 to TRBJ2-7; D not certain. The CDR3 has 15 residues. In germline, CDR1 is SEHNR, CDR2 FQNEAQ (reference sequence). V was clipped by 1 base and J by 0 bases, with 10 bases between them. The CDR3 is CASSLGTADSYEQYF. The CDR3 DNA reads TGTGCCAGCAGCTTAGGGACGGCAGACTCCTACGAGCAGTACTTC.

This chain connects TRBV4-2 to TRBJ1-4, with D tentatively TRBD1 (5 bases). The CDR3 extends over 15 amino acids. The V end was cut by 1 base, the J end by 3 bases, with 9 bases between. The germline V gene encodes CDR1 LGHNA and CDR2 YNFKEQ. CDR3 nucleotides: TGTGCCAGCAGCCAAGTCGGGGGATCTAATGAAAAACTGTTTTTT. Translating it yields CASSQVGGSNEKLFF.

This clonotype was recorded at least ten times. The chain joins TRBV6-1 to TRBJ2-7; D tentatively fits TRBD1 or TRBD2 (5 bases each). The CDR3 is 13 amino acids. V lost 7 bases, J lost 6 bases, and 16 bases lay in between. Germline assignment: CDR1 MNHNS and CDR2 SASEGT. The CDR3 region is CASTVGVGVEQYV. CDR3 DNA: TGTGCCAGCACCGTCGGGGTAGGGGTCGAGCAGTACGTC.

Details on this clonotype: Possible read error: a much larger clone is one base away. This CDR3 fails to terminate in the conserved phenylalanine or tryptophan, so it likely reflects a read error. The DNA is omitted, as the CDR3 cannot be located on it reliably, and the CDR3 follows TCRdb's listing. The CDR3 sequence: CASSQADRRETRYL. The V gene is TRBV4-3, the J gene TRBJ2-5. The V gene's germline CDR1 is LGHNA and CDR2 YSLEER. The length of the CDR3 is 14 amino acids, counting both ends.

This clonotype was detected many times. The chain links TRBV5-5 to TRBJ2-7; D might be TRBD2 (6 bases). V shed 4 bases and J shed 0 bases, with 11 bases lying between them. The CDR3 spans 14 residues. Germline lookup yields CDR1 SGHKS and CDR2 YYEKEE (reference sequence). CDR3 in DNA: TGTGCCAGCAGCGAGTGGGACTTCTCCTACGAGCAGTACGTC. It is translated as CASSEWDFSYEQYV.